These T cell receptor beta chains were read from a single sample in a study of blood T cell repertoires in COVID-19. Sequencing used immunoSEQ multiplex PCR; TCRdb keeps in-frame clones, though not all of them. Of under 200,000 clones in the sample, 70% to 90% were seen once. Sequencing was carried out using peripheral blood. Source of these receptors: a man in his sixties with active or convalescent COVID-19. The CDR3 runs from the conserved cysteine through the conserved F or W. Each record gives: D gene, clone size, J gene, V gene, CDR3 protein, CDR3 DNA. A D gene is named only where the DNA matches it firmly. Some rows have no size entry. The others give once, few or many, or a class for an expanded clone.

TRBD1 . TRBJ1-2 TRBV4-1 CASSQDRGRNYGYTF TGCGCCAGCAGCCAAGACAGGGGGCGAAACTATGGCTACACCTTC
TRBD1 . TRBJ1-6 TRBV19 CASSGDRENSPLHF TGTGCCAGTAGTGGAGACAGGGAAAATTCACCCCTCCACTTT
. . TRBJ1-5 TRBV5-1 CASSADSGGNQPQHF TGCGCCAGCAGCGCGGACTCAGGGGGCAATCAGCCCCAGCATTTT
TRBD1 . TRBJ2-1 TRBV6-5 CASSKTGLTNEQFF TGTGCCAGCAGCAAGACAGGGCTCACCAATGAGCAGTTCTTC
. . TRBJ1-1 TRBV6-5 CASSRGAQATEAFF TGTGCCAGCAGTCGGGGGGCTCAGGCGACTGAAGCTTTCTTT
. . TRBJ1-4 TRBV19 CASSYDIATNEKLFF TGTGCCAGTAGTTATGACATTGCAACTAATGAAAAACTGTTTTTT
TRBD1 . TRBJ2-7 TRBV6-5 CASSYSDRGIYEQYF TGTGCCAGCAGTTACAGTGACAGGGGCATCTACGAGCAGTACTTC
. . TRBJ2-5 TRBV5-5 CASSPLNRETQYF TGTGCCAGCAGCCCACTAAATCGGGAGACCCAGTACTTC
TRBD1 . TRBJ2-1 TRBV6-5 CASSYSSGGASPRIF TGTGCCAGCAGTTACTCATCAGGGGGCGCTTCCCCTCGGATCTTC
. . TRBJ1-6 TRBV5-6 CASSFLGEINSPLHF TGTGCCAGCAGCTTCCTCGGGGAGATCAATTCACCCCTCCACTTT
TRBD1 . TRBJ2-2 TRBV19 CASSIMTDRLTGELFF TGTGCCAGTAGTATAATGACGGACAGGCTCACCGGGGAGCTGTTTTTT
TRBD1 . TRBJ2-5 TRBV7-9 CASSLGTGSIETQYF TGTGCCAGCAGCTTAGGGACAGGGAGCATTGAGACCCAGTACTTC
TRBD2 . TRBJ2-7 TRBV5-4 CASSLDRRGGLKQYF TGTGCCAGCAGCTTGGATCGGCGGGGGGGCCTCAAGCAGTACTTC
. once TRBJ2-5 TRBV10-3 CAISENGGPETQYF TGTGCCATCAGTGAAAACGGGGGGCCAGAGACCCAGTACTTC
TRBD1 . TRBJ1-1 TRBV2 CASRGQRLNTEAFF TGTGCCAGCAGGGGACAGCGTCTGAACACTGAAGCTTTCTTT
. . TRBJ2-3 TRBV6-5 CASSLDFASTDTQYF TGTGCCAGCAGTTTGGACTTCGCTAGCACAGATACGCAGTATTTT
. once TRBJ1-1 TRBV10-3 CASGDTEAFF TGTGCCAGCGGGGACACTGAAGCTTTCTTT
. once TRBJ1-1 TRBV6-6 CASSNGNTEAFF TGTGCCAGCTCCAACGGGAACACTGAAGCTTTCTTT
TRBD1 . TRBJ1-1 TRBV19 CASSIGQGETEAFF TGTGCCAGTAGTATCGGACAGGGCGAGACTGAAGCTTTCTTT
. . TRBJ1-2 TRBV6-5 CASSRGFFFGYTF TGTGCCAGCAGCCGAGGGTTCTTCTTTGGCTACACCTTC
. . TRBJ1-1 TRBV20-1 CSASMAQMNTEAFF TGCAGTGCTAGTATGGCTCAAATGAACACTGAAGCTTTCTTT
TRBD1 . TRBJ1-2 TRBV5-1 CASSSGTGLGGYTF TGCGCCAGCAGCTCCGGGACAGGTTTAGGAGGCTACACCTTC
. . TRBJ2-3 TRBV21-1 CASSPGDQCLYLRDTQYF TGTGCCAGCAGCCCGGGGGACCAGTGCCTTTACCTGAGGGATACGCAGTATTTT
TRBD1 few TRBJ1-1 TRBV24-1 CATRKGTAKNTEAFF TGTGCCACCAGAAAGGGGACAGCAAAGAACACTGAAGCTTTCTTT
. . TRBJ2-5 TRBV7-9 CASSLPGQETQYF TGTGCCAGCAGCTTACCGGGACAAGAGACCCAGTACTTC
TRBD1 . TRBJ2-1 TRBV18 CASSPPDRNEQFF TGTGCCAGCTCACCCCCGGACAGGAATGAGCAGTTCTTC
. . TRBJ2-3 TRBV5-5 CASSPGDPDTDTQYF TGTGCCAGCAGCCCGGGGGACCCCGACACAGATACGCAGTATTTT
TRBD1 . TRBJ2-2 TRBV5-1 CASSSGQALINTGELFF TGCGCCAGCAGCTCTGGACAGGCACTAATCAACACCGGGGAGCTGTTTTTT
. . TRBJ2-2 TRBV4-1 CASSRTVNTGELFF TGCGCCAGCAGCCGGACTGTCAACACCGGGGAGCTGTTTTTT
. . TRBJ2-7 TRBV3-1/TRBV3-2 CASSSYTISPQYF TGTGCCAGCAGCTCCTATACTATCTCCCCCCAGTACTTC